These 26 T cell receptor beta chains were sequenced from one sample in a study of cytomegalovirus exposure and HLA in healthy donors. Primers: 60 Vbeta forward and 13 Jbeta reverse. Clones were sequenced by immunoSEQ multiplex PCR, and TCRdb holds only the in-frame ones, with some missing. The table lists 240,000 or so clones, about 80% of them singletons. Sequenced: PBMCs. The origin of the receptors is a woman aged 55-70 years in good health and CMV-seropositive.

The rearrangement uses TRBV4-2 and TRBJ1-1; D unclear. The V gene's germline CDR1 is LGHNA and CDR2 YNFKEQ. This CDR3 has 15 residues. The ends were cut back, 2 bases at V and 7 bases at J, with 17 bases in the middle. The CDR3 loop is CASSQIDRVAGEAFF. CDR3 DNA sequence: TGTGCCAGCAGCCAAATCGATCGGGTCGCGGGTGAAGCTTTCTTT.

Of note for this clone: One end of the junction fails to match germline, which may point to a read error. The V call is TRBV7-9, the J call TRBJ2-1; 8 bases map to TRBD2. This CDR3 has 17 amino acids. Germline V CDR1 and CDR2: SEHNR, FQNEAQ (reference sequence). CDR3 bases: TGTTCCAGCAGCTTGTCCCCTTTAGCGGGACCGTTCAATGAGCAGTTCTTC. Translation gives CSSSLSPLAGPFNEQFF.

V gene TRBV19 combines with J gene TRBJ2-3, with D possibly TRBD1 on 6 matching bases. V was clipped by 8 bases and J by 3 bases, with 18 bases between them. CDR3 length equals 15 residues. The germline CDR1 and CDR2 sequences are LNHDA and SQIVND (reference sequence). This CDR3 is CASAARQGGTDTQYF. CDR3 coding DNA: TGTGCCAGTGCCGCAAGACAAGGGGGAACAGATACGCAGTATTTT.

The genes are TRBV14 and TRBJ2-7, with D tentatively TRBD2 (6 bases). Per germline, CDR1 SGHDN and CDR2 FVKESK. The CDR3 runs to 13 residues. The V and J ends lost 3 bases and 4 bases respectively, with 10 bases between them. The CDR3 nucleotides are TGTGCCAGCAGCCAGGGACTCCTTTACGAGCAGTACTTC. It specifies CASSQGLLYEQYF.

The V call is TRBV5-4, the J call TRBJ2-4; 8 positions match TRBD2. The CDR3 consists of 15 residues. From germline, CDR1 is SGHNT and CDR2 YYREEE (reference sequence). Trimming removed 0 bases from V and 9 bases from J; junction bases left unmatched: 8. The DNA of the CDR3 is TGTGCCAGCAGCTTGGGCCTAGCGGGCCCCACCATTCAGTACTTC. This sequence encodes CASSLGLAGPTIQYF. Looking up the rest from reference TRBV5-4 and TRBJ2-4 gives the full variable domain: ETGVTQSPTHLIKTRGQQVTLRCSSQSGHNTVSWYQQALGQGPQFIFQYYREEENGRGNFPPRFSGLQFPNYSSELNVNALELDDSALYLCASSLGLAGPTIQYFGAGTRLSVL.

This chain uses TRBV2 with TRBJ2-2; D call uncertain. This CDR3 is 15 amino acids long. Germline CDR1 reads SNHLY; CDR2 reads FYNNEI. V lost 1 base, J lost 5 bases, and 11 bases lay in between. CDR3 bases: TGTGCCAGCAGTGAAGGAGAGAGATGGACCGGGGAGCTGTTTTTT. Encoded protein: CASSEGERWTGELFF.

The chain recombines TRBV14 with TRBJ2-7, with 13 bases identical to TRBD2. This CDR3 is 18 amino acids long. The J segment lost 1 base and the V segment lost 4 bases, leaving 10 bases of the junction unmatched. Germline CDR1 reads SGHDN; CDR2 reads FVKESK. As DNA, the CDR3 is TGTGCCAGCAGCCCCGGACTAGCGGGAGTAAAGTTTTCCTACGAGCAGTACTTC. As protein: CASSPGLAGVKFSYEQYF.

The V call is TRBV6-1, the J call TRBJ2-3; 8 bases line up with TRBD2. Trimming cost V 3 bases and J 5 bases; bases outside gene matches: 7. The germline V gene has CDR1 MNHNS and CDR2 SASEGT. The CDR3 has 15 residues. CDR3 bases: TGTGCCAGCAGTGATCCCCGGGAGGGGTTAGATACGCAGTATTTT. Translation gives CASSDPREGLDTQYF.

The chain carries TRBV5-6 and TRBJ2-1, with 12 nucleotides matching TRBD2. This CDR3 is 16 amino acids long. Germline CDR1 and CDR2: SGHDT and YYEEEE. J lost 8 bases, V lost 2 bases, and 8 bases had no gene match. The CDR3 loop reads CASSFSLAGGRYEQFF. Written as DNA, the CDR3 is TGTGCCAGCAGCTTCTCACTAGCGGGAGGAAGGTATGAGCAGTTCTTC. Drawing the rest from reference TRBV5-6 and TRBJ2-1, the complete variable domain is DAGVTQSPTHLIKTRGQQVTLRCSPKSGHDTVSWYQQALGQGPQFIFQYYEEEERQRGNFPDRFSGHQFPNYSSELNVNALLLGDSALYLCASSFSLAGGRYEQFFGPGTRLTVL.

The DNA for the CDR3 is TGTGCCAGCAAAAAGAGATCGGGAGGCGGCAATGAGCAGTTCTTC. Amino acid sequence: CASKKRSGGGNEQFF. V usage is TRBV2 and J usage is TRBJ2-1, with 7 bases lining up with TRBD2. J gave up 6 bases and V 7 bases, and 12 bases lay outside the gene matches. There are 15 residues in the CDR3. Germline loops: CDR1 SNHLY, CDR2 FYNNEI.

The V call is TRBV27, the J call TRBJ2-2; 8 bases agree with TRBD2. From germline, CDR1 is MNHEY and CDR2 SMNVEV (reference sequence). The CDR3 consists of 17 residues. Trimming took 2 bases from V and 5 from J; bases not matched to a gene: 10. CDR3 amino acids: CASSLRRAGVQTGELFF. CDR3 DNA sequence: TGTGCCAGCAGTTTAAGGAGAGCGGGAGTGCAGACCGGGGAGCTGTTTTTT.

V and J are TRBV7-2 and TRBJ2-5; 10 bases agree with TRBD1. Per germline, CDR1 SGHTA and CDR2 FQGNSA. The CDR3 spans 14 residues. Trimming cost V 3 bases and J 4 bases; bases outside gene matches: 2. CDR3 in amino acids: CASSFRTGGETQYF. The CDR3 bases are TGTGCCAGCAGCTTTCGGACAGGGGGAGAGACCCAGTACTTC.

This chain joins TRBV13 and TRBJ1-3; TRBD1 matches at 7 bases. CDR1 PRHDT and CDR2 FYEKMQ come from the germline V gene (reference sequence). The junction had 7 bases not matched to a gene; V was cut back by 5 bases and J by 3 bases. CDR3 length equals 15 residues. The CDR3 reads CASSRQGEGGNTIYF. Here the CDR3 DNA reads TGTGCCAGCAGCCGACAGGGAGAGGGTGGAAACACCATATATTTT.

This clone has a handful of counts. CDR3 in DNA: TGTGCCAGCAGCCCCTCGGACGGGGTGTTAAATGAGCAGTTCTTC. Protein sequence: CASSPSDGVLNEQFF. The chain links TRBV5-4 to TRBJ2-1, with a weak D call TRBD2 (5 bases). The CDR3 loop spans 15 amino acids. V dropped 4 bases and J dropped 7 bases, with 18 bases sitting between them. Germline CDR1 and CDR2: SGHNT and YYREEE (reference sequence).

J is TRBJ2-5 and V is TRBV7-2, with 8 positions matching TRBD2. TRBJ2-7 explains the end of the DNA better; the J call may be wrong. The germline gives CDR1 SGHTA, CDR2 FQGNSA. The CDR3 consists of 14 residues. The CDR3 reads CASSLTSGSYEQYF. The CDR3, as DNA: TGTGCCAGCAGCTTAACCAGCGGGAGTTACGAGCAGTACTTC.

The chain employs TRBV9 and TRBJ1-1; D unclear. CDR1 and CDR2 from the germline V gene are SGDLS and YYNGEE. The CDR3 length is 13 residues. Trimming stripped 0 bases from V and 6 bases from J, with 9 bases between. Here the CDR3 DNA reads TGTGCCAGCAGCGTAGGTACGGGATCTGAAGCTTTCTTT. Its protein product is CASSVGTGSEAFF.

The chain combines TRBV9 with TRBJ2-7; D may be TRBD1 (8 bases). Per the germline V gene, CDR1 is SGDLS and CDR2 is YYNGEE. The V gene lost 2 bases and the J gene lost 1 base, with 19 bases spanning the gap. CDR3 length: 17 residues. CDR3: CASSVGGQGAGSYEQYF. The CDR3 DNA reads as TGTGCCAGCAGCGTTGGAGGACAGGGAGCGGGGTCCTACGAGCAGTACTTC.

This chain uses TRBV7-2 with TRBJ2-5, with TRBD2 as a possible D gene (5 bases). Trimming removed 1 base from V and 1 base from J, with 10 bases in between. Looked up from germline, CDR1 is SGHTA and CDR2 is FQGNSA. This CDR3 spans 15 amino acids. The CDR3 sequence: CASSLGGATQETQYF. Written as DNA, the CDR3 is TGTGCCAGCAGCTTAGGGGGAGCTACCCAAGAGACCCAGTACTTC.

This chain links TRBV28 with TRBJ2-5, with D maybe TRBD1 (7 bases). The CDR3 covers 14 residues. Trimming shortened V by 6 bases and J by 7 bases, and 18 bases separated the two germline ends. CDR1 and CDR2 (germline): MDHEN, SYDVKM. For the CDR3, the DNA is TGTGCCAGCAGCCCCCGACAGGGAGGAGGGACCCAGTACTTC. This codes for CASSPRQGGGTQYF.

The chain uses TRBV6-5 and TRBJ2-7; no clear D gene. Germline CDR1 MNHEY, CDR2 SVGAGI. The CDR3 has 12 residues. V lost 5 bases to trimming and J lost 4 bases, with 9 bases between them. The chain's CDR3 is CASSAPTYEQYF. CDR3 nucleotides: TGTGCCAGCAGTGCACCAACATACGAGCAGTACTTC.

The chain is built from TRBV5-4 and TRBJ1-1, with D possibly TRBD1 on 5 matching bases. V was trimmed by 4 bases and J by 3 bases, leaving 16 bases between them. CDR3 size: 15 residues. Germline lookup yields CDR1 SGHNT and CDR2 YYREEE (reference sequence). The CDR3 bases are TGTGCCAGCAGCCTGAGTAGGGGCTGGGACACTGAAGCTTTCTTT. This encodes CASSLSRGWDTEAFF.

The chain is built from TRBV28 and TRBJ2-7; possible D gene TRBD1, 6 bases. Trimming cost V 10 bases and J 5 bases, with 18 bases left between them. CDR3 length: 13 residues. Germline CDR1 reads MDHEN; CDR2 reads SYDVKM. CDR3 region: CATTLGGFNEQYF. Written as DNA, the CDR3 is TGTGCCACTACCTTAGGGGGTTTTAACGAGCAGTACTTC. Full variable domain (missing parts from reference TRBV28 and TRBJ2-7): DVKVTQSSRYLVKRTGEKVFLECVQDMDHENMFWYRQDPGLGLRLIYFSYDVKMKEKGDIPEGYSVSREKKERFSLILESASTNQTSMYLCATTLGGFNEQYFGPGTRLTVT.

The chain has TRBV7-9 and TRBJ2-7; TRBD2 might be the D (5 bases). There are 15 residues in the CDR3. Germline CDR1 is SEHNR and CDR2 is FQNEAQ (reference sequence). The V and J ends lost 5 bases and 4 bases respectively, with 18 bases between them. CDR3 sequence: CASSPPDGVGYEQYF. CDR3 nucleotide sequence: TGTGCCAGCAGCCCCCCCGACGGGGTCGGATACGAGCAGTACTTC.

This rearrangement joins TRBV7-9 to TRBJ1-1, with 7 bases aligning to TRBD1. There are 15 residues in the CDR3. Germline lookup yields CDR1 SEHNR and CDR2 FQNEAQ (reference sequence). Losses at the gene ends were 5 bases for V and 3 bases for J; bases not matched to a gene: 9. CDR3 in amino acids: CASSLITGVHTEAFF. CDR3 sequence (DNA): TGTGCCAGCAGCCTAATCACAGGGGTTCACACTGAAGCTTTCTTT.

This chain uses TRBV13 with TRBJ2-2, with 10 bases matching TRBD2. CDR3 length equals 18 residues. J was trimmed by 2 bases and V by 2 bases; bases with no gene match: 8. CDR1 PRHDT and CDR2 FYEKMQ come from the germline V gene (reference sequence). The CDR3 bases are TGTGCCAGCAGCTTAATTACTAGCGGGGATCCTAACACCGGGGAGCTGTTTTTT. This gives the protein CASSLITSGDPNTGELFF. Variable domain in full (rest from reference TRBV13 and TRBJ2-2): AAGVIQSPRHLIKEKRETATLKCYPIPRHDTVYWYQQGPGQDPQFLISFYEKMQSDKGSIPDRFSAQQFSDYHSELNMSSLELGDSALYFCASSLITSGDPNTGELFFGEGSRLTVL.

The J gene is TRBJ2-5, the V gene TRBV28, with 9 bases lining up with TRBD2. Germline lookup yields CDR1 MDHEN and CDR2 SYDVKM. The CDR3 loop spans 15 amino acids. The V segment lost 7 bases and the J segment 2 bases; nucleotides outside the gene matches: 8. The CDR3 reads CASNLSGRGQETQYF. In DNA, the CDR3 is TGTGCCAGCAACCTTAGCGGGAGAGGGCAAGAGACCCAGTACTTC.